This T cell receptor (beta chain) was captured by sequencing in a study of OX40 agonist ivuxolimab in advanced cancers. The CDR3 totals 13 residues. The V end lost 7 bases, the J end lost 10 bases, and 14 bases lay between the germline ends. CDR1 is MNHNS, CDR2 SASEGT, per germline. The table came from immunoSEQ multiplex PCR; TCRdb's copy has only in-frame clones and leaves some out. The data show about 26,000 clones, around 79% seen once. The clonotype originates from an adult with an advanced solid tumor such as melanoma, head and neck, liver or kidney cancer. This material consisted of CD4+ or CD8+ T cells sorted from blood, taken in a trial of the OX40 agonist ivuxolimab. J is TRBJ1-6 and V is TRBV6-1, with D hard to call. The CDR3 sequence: CASTLARNSPLHF. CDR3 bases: TGTGCCAGCACCCTCGCCAGAAACTCACCCCTCCACTTT.